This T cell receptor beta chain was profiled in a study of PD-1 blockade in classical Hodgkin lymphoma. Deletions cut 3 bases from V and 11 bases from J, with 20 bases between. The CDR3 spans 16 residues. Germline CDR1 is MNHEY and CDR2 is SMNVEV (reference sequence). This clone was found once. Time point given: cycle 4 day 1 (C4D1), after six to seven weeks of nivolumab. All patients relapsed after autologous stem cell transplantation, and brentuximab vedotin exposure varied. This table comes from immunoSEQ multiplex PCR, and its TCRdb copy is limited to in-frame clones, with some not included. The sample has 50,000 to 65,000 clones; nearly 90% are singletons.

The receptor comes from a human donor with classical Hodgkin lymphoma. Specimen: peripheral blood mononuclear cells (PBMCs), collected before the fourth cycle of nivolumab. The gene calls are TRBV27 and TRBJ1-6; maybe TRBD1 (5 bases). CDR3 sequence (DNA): TGTGCCAGCAGTTTCTCCTCCGGGGGAAATCAGCCACCCCTCCACTTT. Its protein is CASSFSSGGNQPPLHF.